Only a few counts were recorded for the clone carrying this T cell receptor beta chain. CDR3 length: 12 amino acids. The germline gives CDR1 SGDLS, CDR2 YYNGEE. V shed 6 bases and J shed 7 bases, with 11 bases lying between them. The sample comes from a study of cytotoxic CD8 clonotypes in ibrutinib-treated CLL. This table comes from immunoSEQ multiplex PCR, and its TCRdb copy is limited to in-frame clones, with some not included. In the table there are roughly 220,000 clones, about 75% of which are singletons. This receptor was obtained from a human donor with chronic lymphocytic leukemia. The chain uses TRBV9 and TRBJ2-1; perhaps TRBD2 as D (6 bases). Sequences were derived from PBMCs, sampled after 12 months of ibrutinib treatment. The CDR3 nucleotides read TGTGCCAGCAACGGAGGGGTAAATGAGCAGTTCTTC. Translating gives CASNGGVNEQFF.